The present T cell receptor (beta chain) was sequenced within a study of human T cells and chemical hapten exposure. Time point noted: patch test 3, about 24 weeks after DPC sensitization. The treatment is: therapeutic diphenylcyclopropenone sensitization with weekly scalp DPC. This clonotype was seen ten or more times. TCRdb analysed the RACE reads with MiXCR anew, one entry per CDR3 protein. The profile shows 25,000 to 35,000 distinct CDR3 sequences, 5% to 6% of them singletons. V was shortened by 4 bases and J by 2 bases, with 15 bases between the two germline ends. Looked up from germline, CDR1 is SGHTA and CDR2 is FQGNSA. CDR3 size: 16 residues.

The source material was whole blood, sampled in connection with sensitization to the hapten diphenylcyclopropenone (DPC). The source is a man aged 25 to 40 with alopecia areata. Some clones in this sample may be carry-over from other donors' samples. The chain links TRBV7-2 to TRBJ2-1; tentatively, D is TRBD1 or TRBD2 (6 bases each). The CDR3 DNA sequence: TGTGCCAGCAGCTCTAGGTGGGGGGCCACCTACAATGAGCAGTTCTTC. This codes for CASSSRWGATYNEQFF. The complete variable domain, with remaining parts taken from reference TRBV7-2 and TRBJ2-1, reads GAGVSQSPSNKVTEKGKDVELRCDPISGHTALYWYRQSLGQGLEFLIYFQGNSAPDKSGLPSDRFSAERTGGSVSTLTIQRTQQEDSAVYLCASSSRWGATYNEQFFGPGTRLTVL.